This T cell receptor beta chain was observed in a study of blood T cell repertoires in COVID-19. Across the study: Acute and convalescent COVID-19 samples came from the United States, Italy and Spain. T cells, B-cell-depleted T cells, or PBMCs provided the cDNA or gDNA that served as material.

Methods used by the authors: By means of reference gene primer amplification, nucleated cell counts were estimated. Assay used: immunoSEQ multiplex PCR; TCRdb lists only in-frame clones, some missing. The V and J calls and clone size are taken from that table; D and trimming were inferred from the DNA. The sample lists roughly 220,000 clones; about 87% were seen once. CDR1 and CDR2 (germline): MNHNS, SASEGT. The CDR3 contains 13 residues. Deletions cut 11 bases from V and 1 base from J, with 11 bases between. This sequence was found in a man aged 55 to 70 with acute or convalescent COVID-19. This sequence joins TRBV6-1 and TRBJ1-4, with D unresolved. The specimen sequenced was peripheral blood. The DNA of the CDR3 is TGTGCCGCGGGCGGCAAAACTAATGAAAAACTGTTTTTT. It yields the protein CAAGGKTNEKLFF.